A selection of T cell receptor beta chains follows, all from one sample in a study of T cell responses to AZD1222 COVID-19 vaccine. Clones were sequenced by immunoSEQ multiplex PCR, and TCRdb holds only the in-frame ones, with some missing. There are 190,000 or so clones in the sample; under 95% occur only once, and roughly 0.99% lies in the top ten. The material was peripheral blood, obtained 28 days after the second AZD1222 dose. These receptors originate from an adult who received the AZD1222 COVID-19 vaccine. Both conserved end residues are part of each CDR3. The D gene is left open where the match is weak. A clone size is listed for some rows: how often the clone was seen (once, few, many), or a class if it is expanded.

TRBD1,NA,TRBV2,TRBJ2-1,CASRFRDRYNEQFF,TGTGCCAGCAGGTTCCGGGACAGGTACAATGAGCAGTTCTTC
TRBD1,NA,TRBV25-1,TRBJ1-3,CASSETGQGSGNTIYF,TGTGCCAGCAGTGAGACCGGACAGGGTTCGGGAAACACCATATATTTT
NA,once,TRBV28,TRBJ1-2,CASTLGRAYGYTF,TGTGCCAGCACCCTAGGACGGGCCTATGGCTACACCTTC
TRBD1,NA,TRBV7-8,TRBJ1-6,CASSQRDRTNSPLHF,TGTGCCAGCAGCCAACGGGACAGGACAAATTCACCCCTCCACTTT
TRBD1,NA,TRBV7-2,TRBJ1-2,CASSPTGTGVGYTF,TGTGCCAGCAGCCCGACCGGGACAGGGGTTGGCTACACCTTC
NA,NA,TRBV7-3,TRBJ1-5,CASSLRFWQWDQPQHF,NA
TRBD1,once,TRBV6-2/TRBV6-3,TRBJ1-4,CASSYSTGRATNEKLFF,TGTGCCAGCAGTTACTCGACAGGGAGAGCAACTAATGAAAAACTGTTTTTT
NA,NA,TRBV5-1,TRBJ1-5,CASSLGPATNQPQHF,TGCGCCAGCAGCTTGGGCCCCGCTACTAATCAGCCCCAGCATTTT
TRBD1,NA,TRBV7-2,TRBJ1-4,CASSGYRGWDEKLFF,TGTGCCAGCAGCGGATACAGGGGGTGGGATGAAAAACTGTTTTTT
NA,NA,TRBV16,TRBJ2-1,CASSQSGYGSYNEQFF,TGTGCCAGCAGCCAATCAGGCTACGGATCCTACAATGAGCAGTTCTTC
NA,NA,TRBV27,TRBJ1-2,CASSPRSVYGYTF,TGTGCCAGCAGTCCCCGGTCCGTCTATGGCTACACCTTC
NA,NA,TRBV23-1,TRBJ2-7,CASSPRGRDIRYEQYF,TGCGCCAGCAGCCCTCGGGGACGGGACATAAGATACGAGCAGTACTTC
NA,NA,TRBV3-1/TRBV3-2,TRBJ1-3,CASSRAGGLSGNTIYF,TGTGCCAGCAGCCGAGCAGGAGGGCTCTCTGGAAACACCATATATTTT
NA,NA,TRBV7-2,TRBJ1-1,CASSLDSGLMNTEAFF,TGTGCCAGCAGCTTAGACTCAGGGCTTATGAACACTGAAGCTTTCTTT
NA,NA,TRBV6-5,TRBJ2-7,CASSYGGAAYEQYF,TGTGCCAGCAGTTACGGCGGGGCGGCCTACGAGCAGTACTTC
NA,NA,TRBV12-3/TRBV12-4,TRBJ1-2,CASSPDSRYGYTF,TGTGCCAGCAGTCCAGACAGTCGCTATGGCTACACCTTC
NA,NA,TRBV18,TRBJ1-1,CASSPQVGAANTEAFF,TGTGCCAGCTCACCACAAGTAGGGGCCGCCAACACTGAAGCTTTCTTT
NA,NA,TRBV19,TRBJ1-3,CASSTSGNTIYF,TGTGCCAGTAGTACCTCTGGAAACACCATATATTTT
NA,NA,TRBV24-1,TRBJ2-1,CATSDLQIGSYNEQFF,TGTGCCACCAGTGACCTACAAATCGGCTCCTACAATGAGCAGTTCTTC
NA,NA,TRBV4-1,TRBJ1-5,CASSQDSAPQGPQHF,TGCGCCAGCAGCCAGGACTCAGCACCTCAAGGGCCCCAGCATTTT
NA,NA,TRBV6-5,TRBJ1-2,CASSSRTRGSGYTF,TGTGCCAGCAGTTCACGGACTAGGGGAAGTGGCTACACCTTC
NA,NA,TRBV18,TRBJ1-2,CASSPPLGSDRGYTF,TGTGCCAGCTCACCACCCCTGGGGTCGGACCGTGGCTACACCTTC
TRBD1,NA,TRBV7-8,TRBJ1-4,CASSPVGSRGPEKLFF,TGTGCCAGCAGCCCCGTCGGGTCCAGGGGGCCTGAAAAACTGTTTTTT
NA,once,TRBV19,TRBJ1-4,CATKAAREKLFF,TGTGCCACAAAAGCCGCCCGCGAAAAACTGTTTTTT
TRBD1,NA,TRBV10-3,TRBJ1-4,CAISKGASDEKLFF,TGTGCCATCTCCAAGGGGGCGTCTGATGAAAAACTGTTTTTT
TRBD2,NA,TRBV7-2,TRBJ2-1,CASSLVVAGGLGNEQFF,TGTGCCAGCAGCTTGGTGGTAGCGGGGGGCCTGGGCAATGAGCAGTTCTTC
NA,once,TRBV11-2,TRBJ2-7,CASSLSTGGPYEQYF,TGTGCCAGCAGCTTAAGTACCGGGGGCCCTTACGAGCAGTACTTC
NA,NA,TRBV4-3,TRBJ2-1,CASSQDRPGAARTYNEQFF,TGCGCCAGCAGCCAAGATCGGCCCGGAGCGGCGCGGACCTACAATGAGCAGTTCTTC
TRBD2,once,TRBV7-2,TRBJ2-5,CASSLLAGGYQETQYF,TGTGCCAGCAGCCTCCTAGCGGGGGGATACCAAGAGACCCAGTACTTC
TRBD2,NA,TRBV27,TRBJ2-5,CASSALAAGETQYF,TGTGCCAGCAGTGCCCTAGCGGCCGGGGAGACCCAGTACTTC
NA,NA,TRBV14,TRBJ2-7,CASSFLGTSDEQYF,TGTGCCAGCAGCTTCCTCGGGACATCCGACGAGCAGTACTTC
NA,NA,TRBV5-1,TRBJ1-6,CASSPGNSNSPLHF,TGCGCCAGCAGCCCGGGAAACTCTAATTCACCCCTCCACTTT
NA,NA,TRBV4-2,TRBJ1-1,CASSQDDRSDTEAFF,TGTGCCAGCAGCCAAGATGACAGGTCGGACACTGAAGCTTTCTTT
NA,NA,TRBV6-5,TRBJ2-5,CASRPAGGAQETQYF,TGTGCCAGCAGGCCCGCCGGCGGGGCTCAAGAGACCCAGTACTTC
NA,NA,TRBV7-9,TRBJ1-2,CASTQTGTNYGYTF,TGTGCCAGCACCCAGACAGGCACTAACTATGGCTACACCTTC
NA,NA,TRBV7-8,TRBJ2-2,CASSLMAGRAGELFF,TGTGCCAGCAGCTTAATGGCAGGGCGTGCCGGGGAGCTGTTTTTT
NA,NA,TRBV18,TRBJ1-6,CASSPTGGHSLSSPLHF,TGTGCCAGCTCGCCTACGGGAGGACATAGTTTATCCTCACCCCTCCACTTT
NA,NA,TRBV4-2,TRBJ1-2,CASSQERDQVDGYTF,TGTGCCAGCAGCCAAGAACGGGATCAAGTAGATGGCTACACCTTC
TRBD1,NA,TRBV2,TRBJ1-6,CASRPSTGGYNSPLHF,TGTGCCAGCAGACCGAGTACAGGGGGGTATAATTCACCCCTCCACTTT
NA,NA,TRBV5-4,TRBJ2-4,CASRNRDAKNIQYF,TGTGCCAGCAGAAACCGGGACGCCAAAAACATTCAGTACTTC
TRBD1,NA,TRBV2,TRBJ1-5,CASRPGTANQPQHF,TGTGCCAGCAGACCCGGGACAGCCAATCAGCCCCAGCATTTT
NA,NA,TRBV6-5,TRBJ1-2,CASRLNYRATYGYTF,TGTGCCAGCAGACTCAATTACAGGGCCACCTATGGCTACACCTTC
NA,NA,TRBV5-1,TRBJ1-1,CASSLGPTGNTEAFF,TGCGCCAGCAGCTTGGGCCCCACCGGTAACACTGAAGCTTTCTTT
NA,NA,TRBV11-2,TRBJ1-1,CASSLRDAAFF,TGTGCCAGCAGCTTACGGGACGCTGCTTTCTTT
NA,NA,TRBV5-1,TRBJ1-4,CASSLDGGFEKLFF,TGCGCCAGCAGCCTGGACGGTGGATTTGAAAAACTGTTTTTT
NA,NA,TRBV29-1,TRBJ1-5,CSVQRGSANQPQHF,TGCAGCGTGCAACGTGGCAGTGCGAATCAGCCCCAGCATTTT
TRBD1,NA,TRBV14,TRBJ1-4,CASSQAIPGQVLRNEKLFF,TGTGCCAGCAGCCAAGCGATTCCGGGACAGGTCCTTCGGAATGAAAAACTGTTTTTT